The rows below give T cell receptor beta chains drawn from one sample of a study of OX40 agonist ivuxolimab in advanced cancers. Data came from immunoSEQ multiplex PCR; TCRdb stores just in-frame clones and leaves some out. The sample yields tens of thousands of clones, approximately 90% seen once. The material sequenced was CD4+ or CD8+ T cells sorted from blood, taken in a trial of the OX40 agonist ivuxolimab. All receptors come from an adult with an advanced solid tumor such as melanoma, head and neck, liver or kidney cancer. Both conserved end residues are part of each CDR3. D genes are given only for firm matches. Some rows have no size entry. The others give once, few or many, or a class for an expanded clone.

TRBD2 TRBJ2-5 TRBV25-1 - TGTGCCAGCAGTGAATATTCGGGAGGAGAGACCCAGTACTTC CASSEYSGGETQYF
- TRBJ1-2 TRBV18 - TGTGCCAGCTCACCAGAGGGAGACTATGGCTACACCTTC CASSPEGDYGYTF
TRBD1 TRBJ2-2 TRBV30 - TGTGCCGGGAACACCGGGACAGCGAACACCGGGGAGCTGTTTTTT CAGNTGTANTGELFF
TRBD2 TRBJ2-1 TRBV5-1 - TGCGCCAGCAGCTGGACTAGCAGTCACAATGAGCAGTTCTTC CASSWTSSHNEQFF
- TRBJ2-1 TRBV6-6 few TGTGCCAGCAGTCCAACAAGCGACTTTACCGAGCAGTTCTTC CASSPTSDFTEQFF
- TRBJ1-2 TRBV28 - TGTGCCAGCAGTCCTGGGGGAACGGGGCGGAATACCTATGGCTACACCTTC CASSPGGTGRNTYGYTF
TRBD2 TRBJ2-7 TRBV2 - TGTGCCAGTATCCCCCCCCGGACGGGGCTAGCGGGGGAGCAGTACTTC CASIPPRTGLAGEQYF
- TRBJ2-1 TRBV28 - TGTGCCAGCAGACTGGGACTTTCGAAGGCTGAGCAGTTCTTC CASRLGLSKAEQFF
- TRBJ1-1 TRBV7-2 - TGTGCCAGCAGCCCCCGCCGGACAGACACTGAAGCTTTCTTT CASSPRRTDTEAFF
- TRBJ1-6 TRBV6-5 - TGTGCCAGCAGTTACCGTGGGGGGATCGGTTCACCCCTCCACTTT CASSYRGGIGSPLHF
TRBD1 TRBJ1-5 TRBV2 - TGTGCCAGCACGGGAGACAGGGGGAACAGCAATCAGCCCCAGCATTTT CASTGDRGNSNQPQHF
TRBD2 TRBJ2-3 TRBV2 - TGTGCCAGCAGTGACGCGGGAGCTACCACAGATACGCAGTATTTT CASSDAGATTDTQYF
TRBD2 TRBJ2-1 TRBV5-4 - TGTGCCAGCAGCTTGGCTTGGTCTAGCGGGAGCAATGAGCAGTTCTTC CASSLAWSSGSNEQFF
- TRBJ1-4 TRBV2 - TGTGCCAGCAGCCTTGGACAGAAACGGCCGCAGGATGAAAAACTGTTTTTT CASSLGQKRPQDEKLFF
- TRBJ2-4 TRBV28 once TGTGCCAGCAGTTTAGCAGGTGGACACATTCAGTACTTC CASSLAGGHIQYF
- TRBJ2-1 TRBV7-2 - TGTGCCAGCAGCTTTAACCCCTTAAACACCGTCTACAATGAGCAGTTCTTC CASSFNPLNTVYNEQFF
TRBD2 TRBJ2-1 TRBV7-8 few TGTGCCAGCAGCTGGCGGACTAGCGGGAGTAGGGATGAGCAGTTCTTC CASSWRTSGSRDEQFF
- TRBJ2-3 TRBV6-6 - TGTGCCAGCAGCCCCAAGGTGGTCACAGATACGCAGTATTTT CASSPKVVTDTQYF
- TRBJ2-1 TRBV7-9 - TGTGCCAGCAGCTTATCCGACGGGGCCGTCTACAATGAGCAGTTCTTC CASSLSDGAVYNEQFF
TRBD2 TRBJ2-3 TRBV9 - TGTGCCAGCAGCGGCTATTCTAGCGGTTTCACAGATACGCAGTATTTT CASSGYSSGFTDTQYF
- TRBJ1-4 TRBV15 - TGTGCCACCAGCAGAGACAATGGGGCAACTAATGAAAAACTGTTTTTT CATSRDNGATNEKLFF
TRBD2 TRBJ2-1 TRBV7-6 - TGTGCCAGCAGCTGGGGCAGCGGGGTTCCCTCTTACAATGAGCAGTTCTTC CASSWGSGVPSYNEQFF
- TRBJ2-1 TRBV14 - TGTGCCAGCAGCCAAACCAGGGGAGTAGGGTACAATGAGCAGTTCTTC CASSQTRGVGYNEQFF
- TRBJ2-6 TRBV2 - TGTGCCAGCAGCGCTGGGGGCTCTGGGGCCAACGTCCTGACTTTC CASSAGGSGANVLTF
TRBD1 TRBJ1-2 TRBV11-2 once TGTGCCAGCAGCTTGTCCCGGGACAGGTTCTACACCTTC CASSLSRDRFYTF
- TRBJ2-2 TRBV21-1 - TGTGCCAGCAGCTCTTCTATAGGACTATCCACCGGGGAGCTGTTTTTT CASSSSIGLSTGELFF